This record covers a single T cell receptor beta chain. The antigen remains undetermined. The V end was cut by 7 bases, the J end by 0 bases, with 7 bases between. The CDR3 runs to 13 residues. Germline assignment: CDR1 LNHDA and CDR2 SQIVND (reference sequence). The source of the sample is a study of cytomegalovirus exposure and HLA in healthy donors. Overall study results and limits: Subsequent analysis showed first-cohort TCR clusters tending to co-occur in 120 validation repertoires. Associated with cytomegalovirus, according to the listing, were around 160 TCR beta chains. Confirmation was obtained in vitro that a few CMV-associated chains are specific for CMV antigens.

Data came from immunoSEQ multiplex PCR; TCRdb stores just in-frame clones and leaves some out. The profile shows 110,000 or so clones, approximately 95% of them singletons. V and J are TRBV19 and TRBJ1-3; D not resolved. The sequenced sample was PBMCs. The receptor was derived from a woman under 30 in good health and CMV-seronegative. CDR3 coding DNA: TGTGCCAGTATTTACAGCTCTGGAAACACCATATATTTT. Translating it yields CASIYSSGNTIYF.